What follows describes a single TCR beta chain. The sample holds one count of this clone. Its antigen is unknown. The input lacks base qualities; no much larger clone sits a single base away. TCRbeta CDR3 regions were amplified from genomic DNA using the immunoSEQ Assay, a bias-controlled multiplex PCR. In the paper's pipeline: The number of nucleated cells in each sample was estimated from the amplification of reference gene primers within the assay. To quantify the absolute abundance of each unique TCRbeta CDR3 rearrangement, sequence reads were collapsed and filtered. For each sample, productive Simpson clonality was calculated as the square root of Simpson's diversity index over productive rearrangements. In its TCRdb copy, this immuneACCESS table keeps in-frame sequences only and misses some clones. Where compared with another copy, unresolved V genes explain less than half of these, and the others have no known cause. V and J calls and clone size are copied from that table; D and trimming were computed from the DNA. This sample lists fewer than 250,000 clones; 80% to 90% were detected once. The ten largest clones take up roughly 3.8% of the sample.

The CDR1 and CDR2 encoded by the germline V gene are SNHLY and FYNNEI. Including cysteine and phenylalanine, the CDR3 has 13 amino acids. Of the read, only the CDR3 DNA is kept; its 39 bases are in frame from base 1. Ends trimmed: V by 8 bases, J by 7 bases; bases unmatched to a gene: 6. The data derive from a study of blood T cell repertoires in COVID-19 (dated by TCRdb to the early 2020s). Study-wide context: Samples from collaborators originated in the United States, Italy and Spain and spanned both the acute and convalescent phases of COVID-19. The samples were drawn from two sources: the first 160 participants of the ongoing ImmuneRACE study, and 1,000 to 1,500 subjects contributed by 6 global collaborators. Where available, HLA class I and class II types were taken from metadata supplied by the sample provider and were not determined by assay-based typing. The sample metadata nearly always contained a de-identified subject ID, COVID-19 status, age in years and sex. The material from the prospective study consisted of cDNA or gDNA derived from T cells, B-cell-depleted T cells, or PBMCs. A freely available public database, intended as a resource for researchers studying the immune response to SARS-CoV-2, is where the repertoires were released. Subjects who had been exposed to COVID-19, were actively infected with it, or had recovered from it provided the deeply sampled blood TCRbeta repertoires that made up the dataset. Study-wide findings and limitations: How much clinical and demographic metadata was included differed by source and by participant, and the metadata was provided uncurated.

Enrolling through a virtual design, the prospective study's participants ranged in age from roughly 18 to 95 years and lived across 20 to 25 United States geographic areas. In the prospective study, participants were assigned to cohorts based on the clinical history participants reported in a screening survey and a study questionnaire. Mobile phlebotomists in the prospective study collected whole blood, serum and a nasopharyngeal or oropharyngeal swab from every participant. Participants in the prospective study had the option to provide additional blood draws and questionnaires over an approximately two-month period. Before DNA extraction, blood samples from the prospective study were shipped at room temperature or frozen.

The TCR sequence derives from a woman in her forties with acute COVID-19. Sequencing used PBMCs or T cells enriched from blood (not recorded which). In this chain, TRBV2 is recombined with TRBJ2-1; TRBD1 matches 9 bases in the middle. The nucleotide sequence reads TGTGCCAGCCGGGACAGGGCCTTGAATGAGCAGTTCTTC. This yields the protein CASRDRALNEQFF.